A selection of T cell receptor beta chains follows, all from one sample in a study of blood T cell repertoires in COVID-19. Sequencing was performed with immunoSEQ multiplex PCR; in TCRdb, only in-frame clones are kept and a portion is missing. The repertoire holds some 150,000 clones, with about nine tenths as singletons. The sequencing input was peripheral blood. These receptors all come from a man aged 50-60 years with active or convalescent COVID-19. Each CDR3 is given with its conserved first and last residue. A D gene is named only where the DNA matches it firmly. Rows may omit the clone size; those that give it use once, few, many or a size class.

v_gene: TRBV28; j_gene: TRBJ1-2; d_gene: NA; abundance: NA; CDR3nt: TGTGCCAGCAGTTTCTCAGGGTCCGGCTACACCTTC; CDR3aa: CASSFSGSGYTF
v_gene: TRBV11-2; j_gene: TRBJ1-5; d_gene: TRBD1; abundance: NA; CDR3nt: TGTGCCAGCAGCTTAGGGACAGGGGTTAGCAATCAGCCCCAGCATTTT; CDR3aa: CASSLGTGVSNQPQHF
v_gene: TRBV11-3; j_gene: TRBJ2-1; d_gene: NA; abundance: NA; CDR3nt: TGTGCCAGCAGCTTAGCAGGGTCGGGTGAGCAGTTCTTC; CDR3aa: CASSLAGSGEQFF
v_gene: TRBV19; j_gene: TRBJ2-7; d_gene: TRBD2; abundance: NA; CDR3nt: TGTGCCAGTAGTCTACTAGCGGGAGGCTACGAGCAGTACTTC; CDR3aa: CASSLLAGGYEQYF
v_gene: TRBV6-5; j_gene: TRBJ2-1; d_gene: NA; abundance: NA; CDR3nt: TGTGCCAGCAGTTACCTGGAGAACAATGAGCAGTTCTTC; CDR3aa: CASSYLENNEQFF
v_gene: TRBV5-5; j_gene: TRBJ2-7; d_gene: TRBD1; abundance: NA; CDR3nt: TGTGCCAGCAGCTTGGATCCTCTACAGGGGGTTAGGGGCGAGCAGTACTTC; CDR3aa: CASSLDPLQGVRGEQYF
v_gene: TRBV19; j_gene: TRBJ1-5; d_gene: NA; abundance: once; CDR3nt: TGTGCCAGTAGTATAGAACAGGGTTTGCGCAATCAGCCCCAGCATTTT; CDR3aa: CASSIEQGLRNQPQHF
v_gene: TRBV5-1; j_gene: TRBJ2-1; d_gene: TRBD2; abundance: NA; CDR3nt: TGCGCCAGCAGCTTCCCGCTAGCGGGAGGTAGTATTTATGAGCAGTTCTTC; CDR3aa: CASSFPLAGGSIYEQFF
v_gene: TRBV29-1; j_gene: TRBJ2-6; d_gene: NA; abundance: NA; CDR3nt: TGCAGCGTTGTGGAGGGGACTGGGGCCAACGTCCTGACTTTC; CDR3aa: CSVVEGTGANVLTF
v_gene: TRBV27; j_gene: TRBJ2-7; d_gene: TRBD1; abundance: NA; CDR3nt: TGTGCCAGCAGTTTACGCTGGGGGACAGGGACCTACGAGCAGTACTTC; CDR3aa: CASSLRWGTGTYEQYF
v_gene: TRBV5-1; j_gene: TRBJ2-7; d_gene: NA; abundance: NA; CDR3nt: TGCGCCAGCAGCGCAGGATACGAGCAGTACTTC; CDR3aa: CASSAGYEQYF
v_gene: TRBV7-3; j_gene: TRBJ2-3; d_gene: TRBD1; abundance: NA; CDR3nt: TGTGCCAGCAGCTTCGACGGACAGGGGACAGATACGCAGTATTTT; CDR3aa: CASSFDGQGTDTQYF
v_gene: TRBV19; j_gene: TRBJ2-2; d_gene: TRBD2; abundance: NA; CDR3nt: TGTGCCAGTAGCGGTTCGGGGGGGCTGAACACCGGGGAGCTGTTTTTT; CDR3aa: CASSGSGGLNTGELFF
v_gene: TRBV28; j_gene: TRBJ2-7; d_gene: TRBD1; abundance: NA; CDR3nt: TGTGCCAGCAGAAGACAGGGTTACGAGCAGTACTTC; CDR3aa: CASRRQGYEQYF
v_gene: TRBV25-1; j_gene: TRBJ2-5; d_gene: NA; abundance: NA; CDR3nt: TGTGCCAGCAGTGAATGGGGGGGCCGGGAGACCCAGTACTTC; CDR3aa: CASSEWGGRETQYF
v_gene: TRBV2; j_gene: TRBJ2-7; d_gene: TRBD1; abundance: NA; CDR3nt: TGTGCCAGTACCGGGACAGCCTTATCTTACGAGCAGTACTTC; CDR3aa: CASTGTALSYEQYF
v_gene: TRBV7-6; j_gene: TRBJ2-1; d_gene: TRBD1; abundance: NA; CDR3nt: TGTGCCAGCAGCTTAGCGAGTATGAGGGGGCGAAAGGGTGAGCAGTTCTTC; CDR3aa: CASSLASMRGRKGEQFF
v_gene: TRBV6-5; j_gene: TRBJ2-3; d_gene: NA; abundance: once; CDR3nt: TGTGCCAGCAGTCCCCGCAGGGGAAGCACAGATACGCAGTATTTT; CDR3aa: CASSPRRGSTDTQYF
v_gene: TRBV18; j_gene: TRBJ2-3; d_gene: NA; abundance: NA; CDR3nt: TGTGCCAGCTCACTGGGCGGGATCACAGATACGCAGTATTTT; CDR3aa: CASSLGGITDTQYF
v_gene: TRBV25-1; j_gene: TRBJ1-5; d_gene: NA; abundance: NA; CDR3nt: TGTGCCAGCAGCGGCGGGGGCAATCAGCCCCAGCATTTT; CDR3aa: CASSGGGNQPQHF
v_gene: TRBV5-6; j_gene: TRBJ2-2; d_gene: NA; abundance: NA; CDR3nt: TGTGCCAGCAGCTTGTTAACTAGCCACAACACCGGGGAGCTGTTTTTT; CDR3aa: CASSLLTSHNTGELFF
v_gene: TRBV21-1; j_gene: TRBJ2-5; d_gene: NA; abundance: NA; CDR3nt: TGTGCCAGCAGCAAAGGGGTTGACAGGGCAGGGGAGACCCAGTACTTC; CDR3aa: CASSKGVDRAGETQYF
v_gene: TRBV7-9; j_gene: TRBJ2-5; d_gene: NA; abundance: NA; CDR3nt: TGTGCCAGCAGCTTTGCAACTCGGTACCAAGAGACCCAGTACTTC; CDR3aa: CASSFATRYQETQYF
v_gene: TRBV15; j_gene: TRBJ2-1; d_gene: NA; abundance: NA; CDR3nt: TGTGCCACCAGCAGAGATCCGTCAACATGGGAGCAGTTCTTC; CDR3aa: CATSRDPSTWEQFF
v_gene: TRBV10-3; j_gene: TRBJ1-2; d_gene: NA; abundance: NA; CDR3nt: TGTGCCATCAGTGAGGTGTTAAACTATGGCTACACCTTC; CDR3aa: CAISEVLNYGYTF
v_gene: TRBV9; j_gene: TRBJ2-2; d_gene: TRBD2; abundance: once; CDR3nt: TGTGCCAGCAGCGTAGGCGGGACTAGAGGGGTCGGGGAGCTGTTTTTT; CDR3aa: CASSVGGTRGVGELFF
v_gene: TRBV2; j_gene: TRBJ1-3; d_gene: NA; abundance: once; CDR3nt: TGTGCCAGCAGTGAAGACATCTCTGGAAACACCATATATTTT; CDR3aa: CASSEDISGNTIYF
v_gene: TRBV15; j_gene: TRBJ2-4; d_gene: NA; abundance: NA; CDR3nt: TGTGCCACCAGCAGAGAGCACAGCAAAAACATTCAGTACTTC; CDR3aa: CATSREHSKNIQYF
v_gene: TRBV7-3; j_gene: TRBJ2-1; d_gene: TRBD2; abundance: NA; CDR3nt: TGTGCCAGCAGCGTCCGACCGGGACTAGCGGGAGACAATGAGCAGTTCTTC; CDR3aa: CASSVRPGLAGDNEQFF
v_gene: TRBV5-1; j_gene: TRBJ2-2; d_gene: NA; abundance: once; CDR3nt: TGCGCCAGCAGCTTGGGCGGAAGGGGCACCGGGGAGCTGTTTTTT; CDR3aa: CASSLGGRGTGELFF
v_gene: TRBV28; j_gene: TRBJ1-1; d_gene: TRBD1; abundance: NA; CDR3nt: TGTGCCAGCCTTTTAGGACAGGGTGAGGCTTTCTTT; CDR3aa: CASLLGQGEAFF
v_gene: TRBV29-1; j_gene: TRBJ2-7; d_gene: TRBD1; abundance: NA; CDR3nt: TGCAGCGTCGACAGGGGATACGAGCAGTACTTC; CDR3aa: CSVDRGYEQYF
v_gene: TRBV7-3; j_gene: TRBJ2-5; d_gene: TRBD2; abundance: once; CDR3nt: TGTGCCAGCAGGCTCGGGACTAGCGGGACCGAATTAGCCCGGGAGACCCAGTACTTC; CDR3aa: CASRLGTSGTELARETQYF
v_gene: TRBV28; j_gene: TRBJ1-5; d_gene: TRBD1; abundance: NA; CDR3nt: TGTGCCAGCACCCAGGAGGGGACAGGTGCTCAGCCCCAGCATTTT; CDR3aa: CASTQEGTGAQPQHF
v_gene: TRBV24-1; j_gene: TRBJ2-1; d_gene: TRBD2; abundance: once; CDR3nt: TGTGCCACCAGTGCCCTAACTAGCGGGAACGAGGCTGAGCAGTTCTTC; CDR3aa: CATSALTSGNEAEQFF
v_gene: TRBV24-1; j_gene: TRBJ2-1; d_gene: TRBD1; abundance: NA; CDR3nt: TGTGCCACCAGTGAGGCCGGGACAGGGGGATACAATGAGCAGTTCTTC; CDR3aa: CATSEAGTGGYNEQFF
v_gene: TRBV18; j_gene: TRBJ1-1; d_gene: NA; abundance: once; CDR3nt: TGTGCCAGCTCACCAATGGAGGGGAGCACTGAAGCTTTCTTT; CDR3aa: CASSPMEGSTEAFF